This T cell receptor beta chain stems from a study of blood T cell repertoires in COVID-19. Study as a whole: Acute and convalescent COVID-19 specimens originated in the United States, Italy and Spain. Sample material is recorded as cDNA or gDNA derived from T cells, B-cell-depleted T cells, or PBMCs.

CDR1 and CDR2 (germline): SGHDT, YYEEEE. The CDR3 covers 16 residues. The V gene lost 4 bases and the J gene lost 1 base, with 17 bases spanning the gap. TCRdb's copy holds only in-frame clones and misses some; the assay was immunoSEQ multiplex PCR. The sample has some 190,000 clones, 60% to 85% seen once. The sequence was obtained from a woman aged 45-59 years with active or convalescent COVID-19. The specimen sequenced was peripheral blood. The J gene is TRBJ2-5, the V gene TRBV5-6; the D gene is possibly TRBD1 (6 bases). CDR3 in amino acids: CASSDDRRPFQETQYF. The DNA for the CDR3 is TGTGCCAGCAGCGACGACAGGCGTCCCTTCCAAGAGACCCAGTACTTC.